What follows is one TCR beta chain and its context. This specimen comes from a study of OX40 agonist ivuxolimab in advanced cancers. Study background: Patients took ivuxolimab, an agonistic anti-OX40 (CD134) antibody.

The CDR3 is 15 amino acids. Looked up from germline, CDR1 is SGHTA and CDR2 is FQGTGA. The V segment lost 8 bases and the J segment 2 bases; nucleotides outside the gene matches: 1. Some clones are missing from TCRdb's copy, which holds only in-frame ones; the method was immunoSEQ multiplex PCR. The sample lists 41,000 or so clones, 60% to 80% seen once, with about 20% in the top ten. The rearrangement uses TRBV7-3 and TRBJ2-1, with 15 bases aligning to TRBD2. The sequence was collected from an adult with an advanced solid tumor such as melanoma, head and neck, liver or kidney cancer. The sample consisted of CD4+ or CD8+ T cells sorted from blood, taken in a trial of the OX40 agonist ivuxolimab. CDR3 sequence: CASGLAGGPYNEQFF. DNA for the CDR3: TGTGCCAGCGGACTAGCGGGAGGGCCCTACAATGAGCAGTTCTTC.